Sequencing of this T cell receptor beta chain was carried out in a study of PD-L1 blockade in urothelial cancer. For the study at large: Twenty-five of the 29 patients were men with bladder-origin urothelial cancer. T cells were recovered from blood samples at a median of roughly 150,000.

Profiling relied on immunoSEQ multiplex PCR, and the TCRdb table lists in-frame clones only, not all of them. The table includes around 66,000 clones, roughly 90% detected once. Indicated time point: peripheral blood 6 weeks after treatment start. Germline trimming cut 1 base from V and 0 bases from J; bases unmatched to any gene: 11. The CDR3 is made up of 18 amino acids. CDR1 and CDR2 from the germline V gene are SGHTA and FQGNSA. This chain connects TRBV7-2 to TRBJ2-7, with 8 bases that match TRBD1. The clonotype originates from a man in his sixties with urothelial cancer. This specimen consisted of PBMCs, obtained around atezolizumab (anti-PD-L1) treatment. As DNA, the CDR3 is TGTGCCAGCAGCTTAGTAATCGTAGGGACAGGCGACTCCTACGAGCAGTACTTC. It encodes CASSLVIVGTGDSYEQYF.